A selection of T cell receptor beta chains follows, all from one sample in a study of cytomegalovirus exposure and HLA in healthy donors. The method was immunoSEQ multiplex PCR; TCRdb's version includes in-frame clones alone and lacks a portion of them. The profile shows about 80,000 clones, 62% of them singletons. Sample: PBMCs. The receptors shown here come from a male donor in good health and CMV-seropositive. CDR3s include the opening cysteine and the closing phenylalanine or tryptophan.

TRBV30	TRBJ2-3	CACGQTDTQYF
TRBV23-1	TRBJ1-5	CASSHFSSGQLNNSNQPQHF
TRBV9	TRBJ2-7	CASSVASRYEQYF
TRBV2	TRBJ1-5	CASSSTVGQGVSQPQHF
TRBV2	TRBJ1-4	CASRQGATNEKLFF
TRBV10-3	TRBJ1-5	CATQAQHF
TRBV28	TRBJ1-3	CASILTGSGNTIYF
TRBV30	TRBJ1-5	CAWSPRTGSYQPQHF
TRBV15	TRBJ2-7	CATSTRTSGYEQYF
TRBV18	TRBJ2-7	CASSPQADHEQYF
TRBV7-6	TRBJ2-3	CASSLVGILAITDTQYF
TRBV6-5	TRBJ1-6	CASSYFTLANSPLHF
TRBV2	TRBJ2-1	CASSVVGGNEQFF
TRBV9	TRBJ1-2	CASSATQTNPYGYTF
TRBV15	TRBJ2-5	CATSLSFGETQYF
TRBV21-1	TRBJ1-3	CASSTLYLTVLYSGNTIYF
TRBV7-9	TRBJ1-1	CASSSRTGGTEAFF
TRBV7-6	TRBJ2-1	CASRLFGTGSSYNEQFF
TRBV7-8	TRBJ2-7	CASSLAANEQYF
TRBV28	TRBJ1-1	CASSLNRGGTEAFF
TRBV6-1	TRBJ2-7	CASSGQVSIFYEQYF
TRBV5-6	TRBJ2-1	CASSWTSGQFF
TRBV30	TRBJ1-2	CAWSVGTGDGYTF
TRBV29-1	TRBJ2-2	CSVGGSTGELFF
TRBV28	TRBJ2-5	CASSLAVMPGSETQYF
TRBV10-3	TRBJ2-7	CAISARTGTYEQYF
TRBV10-1	TRBJ2-2	CASSESAGIWDTGELFF
TRBV4-1	TRBJ1-1	CASSQEYSLNTEAFF
TRBV19	TRBJ2-1	CASIASGKNNEQFF
TRBV28	TRBJ2-2	CASSLDRLNTGELFF
TRBV5-6	TRBJ1-5	CASSPGGKLLPQHF
TRBV5-1	TRBJ2-7	CASSNAQGYEQYF
TRBV9	TRBJ2-5	CASSVGGQGKTQYF
TRBV2	TRBJ2-2	CASSERQFANTGELFF
TRBV30	TRBJ1-5	CAWSVQGLSNQPQHF
TRBV7-3	TRBJ2-3	CASSLGRITDTQYF
TRBV5-1	TRBJ1-3	CASSSGTGGAGNTIYF
TRBV18	TRBJ2-7	CASSPMGGRTLSYEQYF
TRBV30	TRBJ2-7	CAWIAGYEQYF
TRBV19	TRBJ1-5	CASSPGTRSNQPQHF
TRBV5-1	TRBJ1-4	CASSTGQVNEKLFF
TRBV5-8	TRBJ2-7	CASSLVAGGNEQYF
TRBV5-1	TRBJ1-5	CASSSGQGGQPQHF
TRBV19	TRBJ2-5	CASSIQGQETQYF